Listed here are 14 T cell receptor beta chains from one sample, sequenced in a study of T cell responses to AZD1222 COVID-19 vaccine. Method: immunoSEQ multiplex PCR; TCRdb's copy keeps in-frame clones and lacks some. Of around 140,000 clones detected, about 89% appear once; the ten largest clones hold 6.5% to 8%. The specimen comprised peripheral blood, sampled 28 days after the second dose of the MenACWY control vaccine. The receptors stem from an adult who received the MenACWY meningococcal vaccine as a control.

V gene TRBV9 combines with J gene TRBJ2-3; 7 positions agree with TRBD2. The CDR3 has 16 residues. The trim removed 0 bases at V and 4 bases at J, leaving 8 bases unmatched. Germline V gene sequence: CDR1 SGDLS, CDR2 YYNGEE. The CDR3 region is CASSVAASGGADTQYF. The DNA of the CDR3 is TGTGCCAGCAGCGTAGCCGCTAGCGGAGGGGCAGATACGCAGTATTTT. The whole variable domain, remainder taken from reference TRBV9 and TRBJ2-3, is DSGVTQTPKHLITATGQRVTLRCSPRSGDLSVYWYQQSLDQGLQFLIQYYNGEERAKGNILERFSAQQFPDLHSELNLSSLELGDSALYFCASSVAASGGADTQYFGPGTRLTVL.

This sequence joins TRBV7-8 and TRBJ1-1, with D tentatively TRBD1 (5 bases). This CDR3 is built from 16 residues. Germline-derived CDR1 and CDR2 are SGHVS and FQNEAQ. Trimming left V 0 bases short and J 7 bases short, with 18 bases between. The CDR3 sequence: CASSLAEIGAGGEAFF. The CDR3 DNA reads TGTGCCAGCAGCTTAGCCGAGATAGGGGCCGGGGGTGAAGCTTTCTTT.

CDR3: CASSPTDRVTYEQYF. CDR3 bases: TGTGCCAGCTCACCAACCGACAGGGTCACCTACGAGCAGTACTTC. The V call is TRBV18, the J call TRBJ2-7; 7 positions match TRBD1. The germline V gene encodes CDR1 KGHSH and CDR2 LQKENI. The ends lost 2 bases at V and 2 bases at J; junction bases unmatched: 6. This CDR3 has 15 amino acids.

The genes are TRBV7-2 and TRBJ2-7, with a weak D call TRBD1 (6 bases). Trimming left V 5 bases short and J 3 bases short, with 11 bases between. CDR1 is SGHTA and CDR2 is FQGNSA in the germline V gene. There are 13 residues in the CDR3. The CDR3, as DNA: TGTGCCAGCAGCCCTAGACAGGACTACGAGCAGTACTTC. Its translation is CASSPRQDYEQYF.

This chain links TRBV3-1 (or the pseudogene TRBV3-2) with TRBJ1-1; unclear D gene. Germline V gene lookup returns CDR1 LGHDT and CDR2 YNNKEL (reference sequence). CDR3 length: 16 amino acids. The germline V and J ends were trimmed by 1 base and 1 base, with 13 bases remaining between them. CDR3 region: CASSQVGGGRNTEAFF. CDR3 in DNA: TGTGCCAGCAGCCAAGTGGGTGGCGGCAGGAACACTGAAGCTTTCTTT.

The chain couples TRBV7-3 to TRBJ1-1; D ambiguous. CDR1 is SGHTA and CDR2 is FQGTGA in the germline V gene. The CDR3 covers 13 residues. V gave up 0 bases and J gave up 11 bases, with 13 bases separating them. CDR3 bases: TGTGCCAGCAGCTTAACGTTCGGCGGTACCGCTTTCTTT. Protein product: CASSLTFGGTAFF.

This clone showed up just a few times. The chain recombines TRBV28 with TRBJ2-3, with TRBD1 matching 7 bases. The germline V gene encodes CDR1 MDHEN and CDR2 SYDVKM. Losses at the gene ends were 7 bases for V and 2 bases for J; bases not matched to a gene: 6. The length of the CDR3 is 14 residues. The CDR3 spells CASIQGTVTDTQYF. CDR3 DNA sequence: TGTGCCAGCATTCAGGGGACAGTCACAGATACGCAGTATTTT.

The gene calls are TRBV4-3 and TRBJ2-1; D is unresolved. V was trimmed by 0 bases and J by 7 bases, leaving 10 bases between them. The length of the CDR3 is 14 residues. Germline CDR1 and CDR2: LGHNA and YSLEER. The CDR3 spells CASSQEDHLNEQFF. The CDR3 region has the DNA TGCGCCAGCAGCCAAGAAGACCACTTGAATGAGCAGTTCTTC.

The chain employs TRBV11-2 and TRBJ1-4; the D gene is possibly TRBD1 (5 bases). Germline values: CDR1 SGHAT, CDR2 FQNNGV. Trimming took off 5 bases at V and 7 bases at J, with 17 bases between the two ends. This CDR3 has 15 amino acids. The CDR3 loop is CASSIQQGSTEKLFF. The CDR3 DNA follows: TGTGCCAGCAGCATACAGCAGGGTTCCACTGAAAAACTGTTTTTT.

This chain links TRBV19 with TRBJ1-1; D is unclear. V was pared by 5 bases and J by 10 bases, with 11 bases between. Germline V gives CDR1 LNHDA, CDR2 SQIVND (reference sequence). CDR3 length: 11 residues. The CDR3 region is CASSDRQRAFF. In nucleotides, the CDR3 is TGTGCCAGTAGTGATCGGCAGAGAGCTTTCTTT.

This chain links TRBV2 with TRBJ2-1; tentative D call: TRBD1 (5 bases). V was clipped by 6 bases and J by 9 bases, with 9 bases between them. This CDR3 has 11 residues. Germline lookup yields CDR1 SNHLY and CDR2 FYNNEI. CDR3 amino acids: CASRGLGEQFF. In nucleotides, the CDR3 is TGTGCCAGCAGGGGGCTGGGTGAGCAGTTCTTC.

This chain uses TRBV12-5 with TRBJ1-6; 8 nucleotides line up with TRBD1. The CDR3 is 16 residues long. V lost 0 bases, J lost 10 bases, and 8 bases stayed unmatched. Germline CDR1 LGHNT, CDR2 FRNRAP. CDR3 amino acids: CASGLVRGQGNSPLHF. DNA of the CDR3: TGTGCTAGTGGTTTGGTCCGCGGACAGGGCAACTCACCCCTCCACTTT.

This chain uses TRBV19 with TRBJ1-5; D remains unclear. The CDR3 is 14 residues long. CDR1 and CDR2 (germline): LNHDA, SQIVND (reference sequence). Trimming left V 6 bases short and J 1 base short, with 10 bases between. The CDR3 DNA follows: TGTGCCAGTAGGGTCGACGGGAGCAATCAGCCCCAGCATTTT. This gives the protein CASRVDGSNQPQHF.

Note on this clone: At one end the junction does not follow the germline gene, possibly because of a read error. The chain recombines TRBV7-7 with TRBJ2-1, with D possibly matching TRBD2 (6 bases). In germline, CDR1 is SSHAT, CDR2 FNYEAQ (reference sequence). There are 13 residues in the CDR3. Here the CDR3 DNA reads TGTGCTAGCAGCCGGGACTCAGACAATGAGCAGTTCTTC. Translating gives CASSRDSDNEQFF.